The clone carrying this T cell receptor (beta chain) came up a few times. Libraries were prepared by immunoSEQ multiplex PCR; TCRdb keeps only in-frame clonotypes and omits some of them. The sample yields 150,000 to 200,000 clones, 60% to 75% seen once. These data are taken from a study of shared clonotypes between healthy human individuals. For the study at large: Used for every donor were three CD4 naive, three CD4 memory, two CD8 naive and one CD8 memory plate.

CDR1 and CDR2 (germline): SGHRS, YFSETQ. The CDR3 loop spans 16 amino acids. The V end was cut by 4 bases, the J end by 2 bases, with 17 bases between. This chain links TRBV5-1 with TRBJ2-3; D may correspond to TRBD1 or TRBD2 (5 bases each). This receptor was taken from a man aged 25 to 40 in good health. The material sequenced was memory CD4+ T cells sorted from blood. Documented subset: CD45RA-negative fraction. DNA for the CDR3: TGCGCCAGCAGCCGCGCCGGGACCCAGGTCACAGATACGCAGTATTTT. This codes for CASSRAGTQVTDTQYF. Combining the CDR3 with reference TRBV5-1 and TRBJ2-3 gives the whole variable domain KAGVTQTPRYLIKTRGQQVTLSCSPISGHRSVSWYQQTPGQGLQFLFEYFSETQRNKGNFPGRFSGRQFSNSRSEMNVSTLELGDSALYLCASSRAGTQVTDTQYFGPGTRLTVL.